One sample yielded the 29 T cell receptor beta chains listed below, sequenced in a study of radiation and T cells in renal cell carcinoma. Documented time point: baseline pretreatment blood. Regarding treatment: 15 Gy SBRT to primary tumor, nephrectomy 4 weeks later. Libraries were prepared by immunoSEQ multiplex PCR; TCRdb keeps only in-frame clonotypes and omits some of them. The data show about 140,000 clones, less than 85% seen once. The sample consisted of blood, taken from a patient whose treatment included radiotherapy and nephrectomy. The receptors were sampled from a woman in her 50s with renal cell carcinoma.

This clone has more than one count but fewer than ten. The rearrangement uses TRBV19 and TRBJ1-2, with 7 bases fitting TRBD1. Germline V gene sequence: CDR1 LNHDA, CDR2 SQIVND (reference sequence). Unmatched junction bases numbered 7, after V lost 7 bases and J lost 8 bases. The length of the CDR3 is 12 residues. The CDR3 coding sequence is TGTGCCAGTAACCGACAGGGCTTCGGCTACACCTTC. Translated, it gives CASNRQGFGYTF.

The chain combines TRBV6-5 with TRBJ2-1, with D possibly being TRBD1 or TRBD2 (5 bases each). V shed 6 bases and J shed 15 bases, with 18 bases lying between them. Germline loops: CDR1 MNHEY, CDR2 SVGAGI. This CDR3 is built from 12 residues. CDR3 DNA: TGTGCCAGCAGAGACTGGGACGGCCCCGGGTTCTTC. Protein sequence: CASRDWDGPGFF.

V gene TRBV4-3 combines with J gene TRBJ1-1, with D unclear. V was pared by 1 base and J by 0 bases, with 9 bases between. Germline V gives CDR1 LGHNA, CDR2 YSLEER. CDR3 size: 15 residues. The CDR3 bases are TGCGCCAGCAGCCAAGGGCTGACCATGAACACTGAAGCTTTCTTT. Translation gives CASSQGLTMNTEAFF.

This chain connects TRBV19 to TRBJ1-5; 7 bases line up with TRBD1. Germline values: CDR1 LNHDA, CDR2 SQIVND (reference sequence). CDR3 length equals 14 residues. The V segment lost 3 bases and the J segment 5 bases; nucleotides outside the gene matches: 4. CDR3 in amino acids: CASSMGQIHQPQHF. The DNA for the CDR3 is TGTGCCAGTAGTATGGGACAGATCCATCAGCCCCAGCATTTT.

This sequence joins TRBV7-9 and TRBJ1-5; D is uncertain. The length of the CDR3 is 17 residues. The germline gives CDR1 SEHNR, CDR2 FQNEAQ (reference sequence). V was clipped by 1 base and J by 4 bases, with 17 bases between them. In nucleotides, the CDR3 is TGTGCCAGCAGCTTAGGACTCGGGTCTCATGGGAATCAGCCCCAGCATTTT. Its translation: CASSLGLGSHGNQPQHF.

J is TRBJ2-1 and V is TRBV27; 13 positions agree with TRBD2. The V gene end was trimmed by 5 bases and the J gene end by 4 bases; junction bases not matched to a gene: 8. Germline V gene lookup returns CDR1 MNHEY and CDR2 SMNVEV (reference sequence). This CDR3 has 17 amino acids. The CDR3 is CASSRRTSGSTYNEQFF. The DNA for the CDR3 is TGTGCCAGCAGTCGAAGGACTAGCGGGAGCACTTACAATGAGCAGTTCTTC.

The rearrangement links TRBV19 to TRBJ2-3; D remains unclear. Per the germline V gene, CDR1 is LNHDA and CDR2 is SQIVND (reference sequence). Between the trimmed V and J ends, which lost 0 bases and 0 bases, there was a span of 7 bases. The CDR3 covers 15 residues. CDR3 bases: TGTGCCAGTAGTATAGAGGCTGAGAGCACAGATACGCAGTATTTT. It codes for CASSIEAESTDTQYF.

V is TRBV6-5 and J is TRBJ2-7, with 12 positions matching TRBD2. V gave up 6 bases and J gave up 3 bases; unmatched junction bases: 3. This CDR3 has 14 residues. Germline V gives CDR1 MNHEY, CDR2 SVGAGI. CDR3 sequence reads: CASRKTSGSYEQYF. In nucleotides, the CDR3 is TGTGCCAGCAGGAAGACTAGCGGGAGCTACGAGCAGTACTTC.

The J gene is TRBJ2-5, the V gene TRBV6-6, with TRBD2 identical over 15 bases. The CDR3 extends over 16 amino acids. From germline, CDR1 is MNHNY and CDR2 SVGAGI (reference sequence). V lost 5 bases, J lost 7 bases, and 8 bases stayed unmatched. The CDR3 reads CASSPPGLAGGTTQYF. The CDR3 DNA sequence: TGTGCCAGCAGTCCACCCGGACTAGCGGGAGGGACGACCCAGTACTTC.

V is TRBV7-2 and J is TRBJ1-5; TRBD1 agrees at 7 bases. The germline gives CDR1 SGHTA, CDR2 FQGNSA. The V gene end was trimmed by 2 bases and the J gene end by 5 bases; junction bases not matched to a gene: 0. CDR3 length equals 13 residues. As DNA, the CDR3 is TGTGCCAGCAGCTTAACAGGGGATCAGCCCCAGCATTTT. Amino acid sequence: CASSLTGDQPQHF. Full variable domain (missing parts from reference TRBV7-2 and TRBJ1-5): GAGVSQSPSNKVTEKGKDVELRCDPISGHTALYWYRQSLGQGLEFLIYFQGNSAPDKSGLPSDRFSAERTGGSVSTLTIQRTQQEDSAVYLCASSLTGDQPQHFGDGTRLSIL.

This clone was picked up a small number of times. J is TRBJ1-2 and V is TRBV30; D unresolved. V lost 0 bases and J 8 bases, leaving 7 bases between the germline ends. The CDR3 runs 11 residues. From germline, CDR1 is GTSNPN and CDR2 SVGIG (reference sequence). The CDR3 DNA follows: TGTGCCTGGAGTGTATTTCCCGGCTACACCTTC. Protein: CAWSVFPGYTF.

This chain links TRBV9 with TRBJ1-1; unclear D gene. The CDR3 extends over 16 amino acids. CDR1 and CDR2 from the germline V gene are SGDLS and YYNGEE. The V and J ends lost 0 bases and 0 bases respectively, with 12 bases between them. Written as DNA, the CDR3 is TGTGCCAGCAGCGTAGGCCCCCGGGTCATGAACACTGAAGCTTTCTTT. Translating it yields CASSVGPRVMNTEAFF.

The chain employs TRBV7-2 and TRBJ1-3, with a weak D call TRBD1 (6 bases). The germline gives CDR1 SGHTA, CDR2 FQGNSA. Trimming removed 3 bases at V and 4 bases at J, with 13 bases between. This CDR3 contains 15 residues. The CDR3 region has the DNA TGTGCCAGCAGCTTGGGGGTCAGGGGAGGAAACACCATATATTTT. Encoded protein: CASSLGVRGGNTIYF.

The table lists this clone with a count of one. The chain couples TRBV4-3 to TRBJ2-7; D perhaps matches TRBD1 (6 bases). V was cut by 1 base and J by 7 bases, with 14 bases left in between. There are 14 residues in the CDR3. CDR1 and CDR2 (germline): LGHNA, YSLEER. Here the CDR3 DNA reads TGCGCCAGCAGCCAAGGTCCAGGGGCCCGGGAGCAGTACTTC. The encoded protein is CASSQGPGAREQYF.

This clone was recorded a few times. The V gene is TRBV2, the J gene TRBJ1-2; no clear D. CDR1 SNHLY and CDR2 FYNNEI come from the germline V gene. The length of the CDR3 is 12 residues. V lost 5 bases to trimming and J lost 10 bases, with 14 bases between them. The CDR3 DNA sequence: TGTGCCAGCAGTTTGCTTTCAGACGACTACACCTTC. It encodes CASSLLSDDYTF.

Worth noting for this clone: Germline is not matched at one junction end, which may reflect a read error. The rearrangement links TRBV7-2 to TRBJ2-3; 12 bases match TRBD2. Germline CDR1 SGHTA, CDR2 FQGNSA. This CDR3 is built from 15 residues. The CDR3 nucleotides read TGTGCCAGCAGCCTAGCGGGGGGGTTCACAGATACGCAGTATTTT. Encoded protein: CASSLAGGFTDTQYF. The whole variable domain, filled in from reference TRBV7-2 and TRBJ2-3, reads GAGVSQSPSNKVTEKGKDVELRCDPISGHTALYWYRQSLGQGLEFLIYFQGNSAPDKSGLPSDRFSAERTGGSVSTLTIQRTQQEDSAVYLCASSLAGGFTDTQYFGPGTRLTVL.

The V call is TRBV7-2, the J call TRBJ2-7, with D possibly TRBD1 on 5 matching bases. Germline lookup yields CDR1 SGHTA and CDR2 FQGNSA. Trimming shortened V by 5 bases and J by 3 bases, and 14 bases separated the two germline ends. This CDR3 has 14 residues. For the CDR3, the DNA is TGTGCCAGCAGCCCCGACTGGACAAACTACGAGCAGTACTTC. Its translation is CASSPDWTNYEQYF.

The chain couples TRBV18 to TRBJ2-2; D is tentatively TRBD1 or TRBD2 (5 bases each). The V end was cut by 8 bases, the J end by 0 bases, with 13 bases between. This CDR3 is 15 amino acids long. Germline V CDR1 and CDR2: KGHSH, LQKENI. CDR3 sequence (DNA): TGTGCCAGCCCACGGGGCGCGACGAACACCGGGGAGCTGTTTTTT. Protein sequence: CASPRGATNTGELFF.

This clone is a singleton in its sample. The CDR3 spells CSARTLESSHF. The CDR3 bases are TGCAGTGCTAGGACACTTGAGAGTTCCCACTTT. The gene calls are TRBV20-1 and TRBJ1-6; unclear D gene. The germline V and J ends were trimmed by 3 bases and 18 bases, with 15 bases remaining between them. The V gene's germline CDR1 is DFQATT and CDR2 SNEGSKA (reference sequence). This CDR3 contains 11 residues.

The rearrangement joins TRBV28 to TRBJ1-5; the D is unclear. Germline loops: CDR1 MDHEN, CDR2 SYDVKM. This CDR3 contains 16 residues. Trimming shortened V by 1 base and J by 1 base, and 11 bases separated the two germline ends. The CDR3 sequence: CASSLYGPKSNQPQHF. In nucleotides, the CDR3 is TGTGCCAGCAGTTTATATGGGCCGAAGAGCAATCAGCCCCAGCATTTT.

The chain combines TRBV28 with TRBJ2-7; D is possibly TRBD1 (7 bases). Per germline, CDR1 MDHEN and CDR2 SYDVKM. Trimming removed 8 bases at V and 3 bases at J, with 17 bases between. The CDR3 runs to 14 residues. Here the CDR3 reads CASYPGGTDYEQYF. The CDR3 DNA reads TGTGCCAGCTACCCTGGGGGGACAGACTACGAGCAGTACTTC.

The chain is built from TRBV5-1 and TRBJ2-5, with 12 bases fitting TRBD2. CDR1 and CDR2 from the germline V gene are SGHRS and YFSETQ. The V gene end was trimmed by 0 bases and the J gene end by 2 bases; junction bases not matched to a gene: 5. The CDR3 totals 17 residues. The CDR3 region has the DNA TGCGCCAGCAGCTTGGGCCAACTAGCGGGGGGACAAGAGACCCAGTACTTC. It encodes CASSLGQLAGGQETQYF.

This chain links TRBV19 with TRBJ1-2, with 8 nucleotides matching TRBD1. The CDR3 is 16 residues long. The junction had 7 bases not matched to a gene; V was cut back by 1 base and J by 3 bases. The germline gives CDR1 LNHDA, CDR2 SQIVND (reference sequence). The CDR3 coding sequence is TGTGCCAGTAGTATAGCCCCGCGACAGGGGCACTATGGCTACACCTTC. This encodes CASSIAPRQGHYGYTF.

This clone was observed once. The chain has TRBV9 and TRBJ2-3; TRBD2 agrees at 11 bases. CDR1 and CDR2 from the germline V gene are SGDLS and YYNGEE. The CDR3 loop spans 17 amino acids. J was trimmed by 0 bases and V by 0 bases; bases with no gene match: 3. The DNA of the CDR3 is TGTGCCAGCAGCGTAGCGCCTAGCGGGGGGAGCACAGATACGCAGTATTTT. This sequence encodes CASSVAPSGGSTDTQYF.

This sequence joins TRBV7-9 and TRBJ2-1; the match to TRBD2 covers 9 bases. The CDR3 covers 14 residues. V shed 5 bases and J 4 bases; nucleotides not matched to a gene: 3. CDR1 SEHNR and CDR2 FQNEAQ come from the germline V gene (reference sequence). Here the CDR3 reads CASSPGLAYNEQFF. Here the CDR3 DNA reads TGTGCCAGCAGCCCGGGACTAGCATACAATGAGCAGTTCTTC.

In DNA form, the CDR3 reads TGTGCCAGCAGCCCTCGGGCGGGGCGGGGAGACAATGAGCAGTTCTTC. It specifies CASSPRAGRGDNEQFF. This rearrangement joins TRBV11-2 to TRBJ2-1; a weak D match, TRBD2 (6 bases). The CDR3 loop spans 16 amino acids. Trimming removed 5 bases at V and 5 bases at J, with 19 bases between. Looked up from germline, CDR1 is SGHAT and CDR2 is FQNNGV.

The CDR3 loop reads CASSLEGTYEQYF. CDR3 bases: TGCGCCAGCAGCTTGGAGGGGACGTACGAGCAGTACTTC. This rearrangement joins TRBV5-1 to TRBJ2-7; possibly TRBD1 or TRBD2 for D (5 bases each). Germline V gene sequence: CDR1 SGHRS, CDR2 YFSETQ. Trimming cost V 0 bases and J 4 bases, with 8 bases left between them. The CDR3 contains 13 residues.

The count of this clone is one. The V call is TRBV7-2, the J call TRBJ2-1, with a possible D match to TRBD1 (6 bases). V was cut by 2 bases and J by 9 bases, with 11 bases left in between. CDR1 and CDR2 from the germline V gene are SGHTA and FQGNSA. There are 13 residues in the CDR3. The CDR3 coding sequence is TGTGCCAGCAGCTTAATAGGGGGTACTGAGCAGTTCTTC. This translates into CASSLIGGTEQFF.

The V gene is TRBV4-3, the J gene TRBJ1-2, with 7 bases fitting TRBD1. There are 17 residues in the CDR3. V shed 2 bases, J shed 1 base, and the junction held 10 bases outside the gene matches. The germline gives CDR1 LGHNA, CDR2 YSLEER. The CDR3 here is CASSQTYGTDNNYGYTF. The CDR3, as DNA: TGCGCCAGCAGCCAAACTTATGGGACAGATAATAACTATGGCTACACCTTC.